The 9 T cell receptor beta chains below were found in one sample sequenced in a study of cytomegalovirus exposure and HLA in healthy donors (dated by TCRdb to about 2017). The method behind the library was the immunoSEQ multiplex PCR assay. A mixture of 60 forward primers for TCR Vbeta segments and 13 reverse primers for TCR Jbeta segments was used in the multiplex PCR. Here the immuneACCESS table is served through TCRdb, limited to in-frame sequences with V and J called. Missing clones are a known gap in these copies; in checked studies unresolved V genes cover under half, and the rest lacks a known reason. For this sample the table gives about 140,000 clones, of which around 72% were detected only once. The top ten hold approximately 4% of the sample. Sequenced: PBMCs. The receptors were sampled from a man in his fifties in good health and CMV-seropositive.

The V call is TRBV5-1, the J call TRBJ2-7; 7 positions match TRBD1. Germline V gives CDR1 SGHRS, CDR2 YFSETQ. This CDR3 comprises 15 residues. Trimming took 4 bases from V and 5 from J; bases not matched to a gene: 12. In nucleotides, the CDR3 is TGCGCCAGCAGCCCCCGTCCCGGGACAGAGGACGAGCAGTACTTC. Amino acids: CASSPRPGTEDEQYF.

This clone was seen more than once but under ten times. The rearrangement joins TRBV7-9 to TRBJ2-7; 11 nucleotides agree with TRBD1. V gave up 5 bases and J gave up 6 bases; unmatched junction bases: 6. The CDR3 runs to 14 residues. CDR1 SEHNR and CDR2 FQNEAQ come from the germline V gene (reference sequence). In DNA form, the CDR3 reads TGTGCCAGCAGCCCGGGACAGGGGGAACCCGAGCAGTACTTC. Its protein is CASSPGQGEPEQYF.

The chain combines TRBV6-6 with TRBJ1-5; D possibly corresponds to TRBD1 (6 bases). This CDR3 has 14 residues. Per germline, CDR1 MNHNY and CDR2 SVGAGI (reference sequence). Trimming shortened V by 5 bases and J by 4 bases, and 12 bases separated the two germline ends. In nucleotides, the CDR3 is TGTGCCAGCAGTACCCCCCAGGGGAATCAGCCCCAGCATTTT. Translated: CASSTPQGNQPQHF.

V is TRBV6-1 and J is TRBJ2-7; D perhaps matches TRBD2 (6 bases). CDR1 is MNHNS, CDR2 SASEGT, per germline. The CDR3 is 15 amino acids. V was cut by 1 base and J by 4 bases, with 14 bases left in between. Here the CDR3 DNA reads TGTGCCAGCAGTGAAGGGAGGGGCGCAGGATACGAGCAGTACTTC. This translates into CASSEGRGAGYEQYF.

Details on this clone: This specimen includes other DNA sequences encoding the same CDR3. The V and J genes are TRBV5-1 and TRBJ2-7; D is uncertain. V lost 0 bases, J lost 4 bases, and 11 bases lay in between. CDR1 and CDR2 (germline): SGHRS, YFSETQ. This CDR3 has 14 residues. The CDR3 sequence: CASSLVREPYEQYF. In DNA form, the CDR3 reads TGCGCCAGCAGCTTGGTGCGCGAGCCGTACGAGCAGTACTTC.

CDR3 residues: CASSTRQGLNTEAFF. The DNA for the CDR3 is TGTGCCAGTAGTACGCGACAGGGCCTGAACACTGAAGCTTTCTTT. J is TRBJ1-1 and V is TRBV19, with 7 bases lining up with TRBD1. This CDR3 spans 15 amino acids. V shed 4 bases, J shed 0 bases, and the junction held 5 bases outside the gene matches. In germline, CDR1 is LNHDA, CDR2 SQIVND (reference sequence).

This clone was recorded a few times. The V call is TRBV7-9, the J call TRBJ2-3, with 9 positions matching TRBD2. Germline CDR1 reads SEHNR; CDR2 reads FQNEAQ (reference sequence). The J segment lost 5 bases and the V segment lost 0 bases, leaving 9 bases of the junction unmatched. This CDR3 comprises 17 residues. Here the CDR3 DNA reads TGTGCCAGCAGCTTAGCCCTAGCGGGAAAGGGTAGAGATACGCAGTATTTT. It specifies CASSLALAGKGRDTQYF.

Turning to this clone: No conserved phenylalanine or tryptophan ends this CDR3, so it is likely a read error. The rearrangement joins TRBV6-5 to TRBJ1-5; D not resolved. This CDR3 contains 13 residues. Looked up from germline, CDR1 is MNHEY and CDR2 is SVGAGI. Trimming shortened V by 6 bases and J by 4 bases, and 10 bases separated the two germline ends. The DNA of the CDR3 is TGTGCCAGCAGGCGAGGCCCAAATCAGCCCCAGCATCTT. Translated: CASRRGPNQPQHL.

The rearrangement uses TRBV27 and TRBJ1-2; no definite D call. Trimming took off 4 bases at V and 2 bases at J, with 8 bases between the two ends. This CDR3 comprises 13 residues. Germline CDR1 is MNHEY and CDR2 is SMNVEV (reference sequence). In DNA form, the CDR3 reads TGTGCCAGCAGTTCCCGGGAGAACTATGGCTACACCTTC. It specifies CASSSRENYGYTF.